The clone carrying this TCR beta chain was seen a single time. Its antigen is undetermined. Sequencing was performed with immunoSEQ multiplex PCR; in TCRdb, only in-frame clones are kept and a portion is missing. The sample has 250,000 to 350,000 clones, over 75% seen once. This sample is part of a study of cytomegalovirus exposure and HLA in healthy donors. The ends were cut back, 0 bases at V and 13 bases at J, with 14 bases in the middle. The CDR3 runs to 13 residues. CDR1 is SGDLS, CDR2 YYNGEE, per germline. General study results and limits: Among TCR sequences, most were rare, though some public TCRs appeared in many donors. The study put 150 or so TCR beta chains on its list as cytomegalovirus-associated.

The sequence derives from a woman younger than 35 in good health and CMV-seronegative. The chain is built from TRBV9 and TRBJ2-1, with D tentatively TRBD2 (5 bases). Specimen: PBMCs. The DNA of the CDR3 is TGTGCCAGCAGCGTAGGGTCCAGCGGAGATCAGTTCTTC. It specifies CASSVGSSGDQFF.